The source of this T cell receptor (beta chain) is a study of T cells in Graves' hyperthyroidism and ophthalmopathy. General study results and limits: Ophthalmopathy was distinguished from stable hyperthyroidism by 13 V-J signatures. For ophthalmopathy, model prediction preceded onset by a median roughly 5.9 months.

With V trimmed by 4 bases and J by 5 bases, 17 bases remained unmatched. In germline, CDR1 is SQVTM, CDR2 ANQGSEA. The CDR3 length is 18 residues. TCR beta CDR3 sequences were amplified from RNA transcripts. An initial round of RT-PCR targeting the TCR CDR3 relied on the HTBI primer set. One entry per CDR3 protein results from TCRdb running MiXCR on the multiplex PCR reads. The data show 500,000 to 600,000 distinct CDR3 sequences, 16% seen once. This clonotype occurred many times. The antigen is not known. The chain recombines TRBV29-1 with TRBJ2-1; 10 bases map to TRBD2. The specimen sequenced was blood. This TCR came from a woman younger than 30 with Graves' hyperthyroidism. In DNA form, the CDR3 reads TGCAGCGTTGCAACCCCAAGGGGGCTAGCGGGGGCAAACAATGAGCAGTTCTTC. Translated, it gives CSVATPRGLAGANNEQFF.